A single sample gave rise to the 17 T cell receptor beta chains below, sequenced in a study of T cell changes during pregnancy in multiple sclerosis. Using immunoSEQ multiplex PCR, the repertoire was profiled, and TCRdb retains in-frame clones only, with some absent. The sample records some 28,000 clones, roughly 91% being singletons. The input for sequencing was CD4+ T cells from peripheral blood mononuclear cells, taken after pregnancy. The receptors stem from a female donor with multiple sclerosis, enrolled in a pregnancy study.

This chain uses TRBV9 with TRBJ2-5; 7 bases are shared with TRBD2. V dropped 4 bases and J dropped 4; count of bases not matched to a gene: 10. Germline CDR1 reads SGDLS; CDR2 reads YYNGEE. The CDR3 runs 15 residues. The CDR3: CASSLGLGDVETQYF. CDR3 bases: TGTGCCAGCAGCTTAGGACTAGGGGACGTAGAGACCCAGTACTTC.

CDR3 bases: TGTGCCAGCAGAAGGACAGGGGAGGATGGCTACACCTTC. It translates to CASRRTGEDGYTF. The chain uses TRBV7-9 and TRBJ1-2; 9 bases agree with TRBD1. Per the germline V gene, CDR1 is SEHNR and CDR2 is FQNEAQ (reference sequence). CDR3 length: 13 amino acids. V gave up 6 bases and J gave up 6 bases; unmatched junction bases: 5.

The chain couples TRBV6-5 to TRBJ1-4; 7 nucleotides agree with TRBD1. CDR3 size: 12 residues. V gave up 5 bases and J gave up 14 bases; unmatched junction bases: 8. The germline CDR1 and CDR2 sequences are MNHEY and SVGAGI. This chain's CDR3 is CASSPTGKGLFF. In DNA, the CDR3 is TGTGCCAGCAGTCCGACAGGGAAAGGGCTGTTTTTT.

The V call is TRBV2, the J call TRBJ1-1; D remains unclear. Germline loops: CDR1 SNHLY, CDR2 FYNNEI. Trimming took off 1 base at V and 1 base at J, with 10 bases between the two ends. There are 15 residues in the CDR3. The CDR3 loop reads CASSEGQPGNTEAFF. The CDR3 nucleotides are TGTGCCAGCAGTGAAGGGCAGCCGGGGAACACTGAAGCTTTCTTT.

This chain joins TRBV18 and TRBJ2-5, with 7 bases identical to TRBD1. The CDR3 is 13 residues long. Germline CDR1 and CDR2: KGHSH and LQKENI. After removal of 5 bases from V and 6 bases from J, the junction contained 6 bases not matched to a gene. The CDR3 spells CASSSTGTQTQYF. Written as DNA, the CDR3 is TGTGCCAGCTCATCGACAGGGACGCAGACCCAGTACTTC.

The CDR3 loop reads CASSFRRGGIDEQYF. In nucleotides, the CDR3 is TGTGCCAGCAGCTTTAGACGGGGGGGCATCGACGAGCAGTACTTC. The V call is TRBV7-9, the J call TRBJ2-7; 8 positions agree with TRBD2. Trimming took 3 bases from V and 5 from J; bases not matched to a gene: 9. There are 15 residues in the CDR3. Per germline, CDR1 SEHNR and CDR2 FQNEAQ (reference sequence).

This clone occurred once. The CDR3 DNA is TGTGCCAGCAGCTCTCCCGGGACAGGGGGGGTTGGAACTAATGAAAAACTGTTTTTT. Amino acids: CASSSPGTGGVGTNEKLFF. This chain connects TRBV7-9 to TRBJ1-4; TRBD1 matches 11 bases. Per the germline V gene, CDR1 is SEHNR and CDR2 is FQNEAQ (reference sequence). V lost 4 bases and J lost 1; bases outside the gene matches: 11. The CDR3 extends over 19 amino acids. The variable domain in full, with the rest retrieved from reference TRBV7-9 and TRBJ1-4, is DTGVSQNPRHKITKRGQNVTFRCDPISEHNRLYWYRQTLGQGPEFLTYFQNEAQLEKSRLLSDRFSAERPKGSFSTLEIQRTEQGDSAMYLCASSSPGTGGVGTNEKLFFGSGTQLSVL.

The rearrangement joins TRBV19 to TRBJ1-2; TRBD1 aligns across 9 bases. Trimming removed 6 bases from V and 4 bases from J; junction bases left unmatched: 6. Germline CDR1 is LNHDA and CDR2 is SQIVND (reference sequence). This CDR3 region has 14 residues. CDR3 coding DNA: TGTGCCAGTAGAACCGGACAGGGGCTCTATGGCTACACCTTC. Translating it yields CASRTGQGLYGYTF.

The chain is built from TRBV7-9 and TRBJ1-1; weak D call: TRBD1 (6 bases). Germline V lookup: CDR1 SEHNR, CDR2 FQNEAQ (reference sequence). V lost 3 bases and J 6 bases, leaving 14 bases between the germline ends. CDR3 size: 14 residues. The CDR3 is CASSLTQDSAEAFF. CDR3 in DNA: TGTGCCAGCAGCTTGACCCAGGACAGCGCTGAAGCTTTCTTT.

The gene calls are TRBV5-6 and TRBJ1-6; D perhaps matches TRBD1 (6 bases). The V gene's germline CDR1 is SGHDT and CDR2 YYEEEE. This CDR3 is 16 amino acids long. Trimming pared 5 bases from V and 9 bases from J, leaving 21 bases between. The CDR3: CASSRTLIQGGSPLHF. The CDR3 DNA is TGTGCCAGCAGTCGAACTCTTATCCAAGGGGGTTCACCCCTCCACTTT.

The CDR3 nucleotides read TGTGCCAGCTCACCACGGGTACAGGGGGCAGATACGCAGTATTTT. This codes for CASSPRVQGADTQYF. The V gene is TRBV18, the J gene TRBJ2-3; 8 nucleotides agree with TRBD1. Germline V gives CDR1 KGHSH, CDR2 LQKENI. Trimming cost V 1 base and J 4 bases; bases outside gene matches: 4. This CDR3 contains 15 residues.

The chain recombines TRBV10-2 with TRBJ1-4; D unclear. Germline CDR1 WSHSY, CDR2 SAAADI. Trimming stripped 7 bases from V and 5 bases from J, with 17 bases between. This CDR3 is built from 15 residues. The CDR3 coding sequence is TGCGCCAGCAACTCCGACGGTGGGGAGAATGAAAAACTGTTTTTT. Translating it yields CASNSDGGENEKLFF.

The genes are TRBV30 and TRBJ2-5; D is perhaps TRBD2 (6 bases). V lost 2 bases, J lost 5 bases, and 9 bases lay in between. CDR3 size: 12 residues. Germline V CDR1 and CDR2: GTSNPN, SVGIG (reference sequence). The CDR3 loop reads CAWSMGRETQYF. CDR3 DNA: TGTGCCTGGAGTATGGGGAGGGAGACCCAGTACTTC.

The chain couples TRBV7-2 to TRBJ2-1; TRBD1 matches at 8 bases. The germline V gene has CDR1 SGHTA and CDR2 FQGNSA. The CDR3 totals 15 residues. Unmatched junction bases numbered 10, after V lost 3 bases and J lost 9 bases. CDR3 sequence reads: CASSFSGNRGVEQFF. The CDR3 DNA reads TGTGCCAGCAGCTTTTCCGGAAACAGGGGGGTTGAGCAGTTCTTC.

This clone was detected a few times. V usage is TRBV18 and J usage is TRBJ1-1; 8 bases map to TRBD1. The germline CDR1 and CDR2 sequences are KGHSH and LQKENI. CDR3 length equals 16 residues. V lost 2 bases, J lost 3 bases, and 8 bases stayed unmatched. CDR3 DNA: TGTGCCAGCTCACCATCCGGACAGGGTAAGGACACTGAAGCTTTCTTT. Protein product: CASSPSGQGKDTEAFF.

Written as DNA, the CDR3 is TGTGCCAGCAGCTACGACCGGGACAGGGGGGCCACCGGGGAGCTGTTTTTT. Protein: CASSYDRDRGATGELFF. V is TRBV7-3 and J is TRBJ2-2; 11 nucleotides line up with TRBD1. This CDR3 is 17 amino acids long. Germline CDR1 reads SGHTA; CDR2 reads FQGTGA. Trimming took 4 bases from V and 4 from J; bases not matched to a gene: 8.

The V and J genes are TRBV10-3 and TRBJ1-4; no clear D gene. The length of the CDR3 is 14 residues. V lost 2 bases, J lost 6 bases, and 10 bases lay in between. Germline V CDR1 and CDR2: ENHRY, SYGVKD. The CDR3, as DNA: TGTGCCATCAGTGAGAGGGCGGAGGATGAAAAACTGTTTTTT. Its protein is CAISERAEDEKLFF.